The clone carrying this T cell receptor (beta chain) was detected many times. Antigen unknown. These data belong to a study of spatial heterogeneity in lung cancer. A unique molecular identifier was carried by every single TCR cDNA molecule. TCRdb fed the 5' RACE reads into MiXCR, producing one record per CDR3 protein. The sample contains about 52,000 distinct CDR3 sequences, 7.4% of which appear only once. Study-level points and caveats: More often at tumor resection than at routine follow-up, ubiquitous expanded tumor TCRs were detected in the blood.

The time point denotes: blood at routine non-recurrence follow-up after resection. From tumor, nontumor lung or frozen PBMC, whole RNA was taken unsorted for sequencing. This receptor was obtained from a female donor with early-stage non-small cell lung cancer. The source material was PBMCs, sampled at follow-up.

The CDR3 spells CSARDRAGGYTF. DNA of the CDR3: TGCAGTGCTAGGGACAGGGCGGGCGGCTACACCTTC. The chain has TRBV20-1 and TRBJ1-2; 8 nucleotides align to TRBD1. V shed 3 bases, J shed 8 bases, and the junction held 5 bases outside the gene matches. The CDR3 covers 12 residues. From germline, CDR1 is DFQATT and CDR2 SNEGSKA (reference sequence).